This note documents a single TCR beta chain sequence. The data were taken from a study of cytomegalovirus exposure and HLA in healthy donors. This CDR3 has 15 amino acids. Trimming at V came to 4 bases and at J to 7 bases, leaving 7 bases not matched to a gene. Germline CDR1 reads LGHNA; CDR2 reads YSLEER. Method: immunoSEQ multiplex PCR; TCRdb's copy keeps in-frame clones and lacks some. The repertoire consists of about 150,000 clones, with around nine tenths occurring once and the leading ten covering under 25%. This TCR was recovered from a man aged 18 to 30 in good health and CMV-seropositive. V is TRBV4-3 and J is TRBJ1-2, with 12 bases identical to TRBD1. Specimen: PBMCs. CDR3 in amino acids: CASSPGTGGASGYTF. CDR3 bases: TGCGCCAGCAGCCCAGGGACAGGGGGCGCCTCTGGCTACACCTTC.